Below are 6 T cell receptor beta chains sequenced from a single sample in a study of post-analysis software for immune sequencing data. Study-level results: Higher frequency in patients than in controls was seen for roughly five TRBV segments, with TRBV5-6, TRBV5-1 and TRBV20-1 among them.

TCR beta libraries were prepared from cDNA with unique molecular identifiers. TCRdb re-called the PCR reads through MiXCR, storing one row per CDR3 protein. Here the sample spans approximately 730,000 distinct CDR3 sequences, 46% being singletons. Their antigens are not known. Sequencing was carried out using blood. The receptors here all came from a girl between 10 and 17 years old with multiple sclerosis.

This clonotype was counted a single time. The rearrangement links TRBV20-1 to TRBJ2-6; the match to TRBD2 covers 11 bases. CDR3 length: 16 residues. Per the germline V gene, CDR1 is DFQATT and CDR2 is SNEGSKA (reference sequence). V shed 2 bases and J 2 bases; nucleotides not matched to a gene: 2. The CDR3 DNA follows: TGCAGTGCTAGAACTAGCGGGAGAGCTGGGGCCAACGTCCTGACTTTC. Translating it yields CSARTSGRAGANVLTF.

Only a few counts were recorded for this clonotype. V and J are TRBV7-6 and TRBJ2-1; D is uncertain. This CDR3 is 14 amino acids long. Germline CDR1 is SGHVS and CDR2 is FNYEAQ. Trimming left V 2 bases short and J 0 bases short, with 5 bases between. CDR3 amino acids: CASSLTASYNEQFF. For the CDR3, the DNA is TGTGCCAGCAGCTTAACTGCCTCCTACAATGAGCAGTTCTTC.

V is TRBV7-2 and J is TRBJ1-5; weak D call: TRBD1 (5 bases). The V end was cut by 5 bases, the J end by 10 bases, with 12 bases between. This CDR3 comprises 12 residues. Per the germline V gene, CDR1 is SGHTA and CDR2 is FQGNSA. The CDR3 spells CASSRVGLPQHF. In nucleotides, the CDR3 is TGTGCCAGCAGCCGGGTGGGGCTACCCCAGCATTTT. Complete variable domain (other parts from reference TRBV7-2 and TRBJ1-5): GAGVSQSPSNKVTEKGKDVELRCDPISGHTALYWYRQSLGQGLEFLIYFQGNSAPDKSGLPSDRFSAERTGGSVSTLTIQRTQQEDSAVYLCASSRVGLPQHFGDGTRLSIL.

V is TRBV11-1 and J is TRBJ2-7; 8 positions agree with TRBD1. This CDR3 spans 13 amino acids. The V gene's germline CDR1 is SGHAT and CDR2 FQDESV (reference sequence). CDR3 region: CASVGQGLSEQYF. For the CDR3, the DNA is TGTGCTTCCGTCGGACAGGGCTTGAGTGAGCAGTACTTC.

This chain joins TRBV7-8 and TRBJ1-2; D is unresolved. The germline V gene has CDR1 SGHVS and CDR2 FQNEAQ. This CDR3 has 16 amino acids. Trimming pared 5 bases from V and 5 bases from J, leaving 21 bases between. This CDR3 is CASSPQAGGGVYGYTF. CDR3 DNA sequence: TGTGCCAGCAGCCCTCAGGCGGGAGGAGGCGTTTATGGCTACACCTTC.

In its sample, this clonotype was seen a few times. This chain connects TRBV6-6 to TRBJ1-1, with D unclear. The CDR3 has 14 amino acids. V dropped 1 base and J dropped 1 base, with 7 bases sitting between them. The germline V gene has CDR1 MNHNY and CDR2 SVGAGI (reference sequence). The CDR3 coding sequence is TGTGCCAGCAGTTACTTCGATACGAACACTGAAGCTTTCTTT. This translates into CASSYFDTNTEAFF.